The 5 T cell receptor beta chains given below trace back to one sample, sequenced in a study of T cell clonality in common variable immunodeficiency. Study-level results: Common variable immunodeficiency TCR beta sequences reportedly had fewer deletions and N-nucleotide insertions.

No cognate antigen is known for these TCRs. Libraries were prepared by immunoSEQ multiplex PCR; TCRdb keeps only in-frame clonotypes and omits some of them. This sample comprises 15,000 to 20,000 clones, none seen once only. The sequencing sample was made of peripheral blood mononuclear cells. The source is a human donor with common variable immunodeficiency.

This clone appeared a few times. Read sequence stops 3 residues before the CDR3 end, and the germline J gene provides the missing end. The V gene is TRBV19, the J gene TRBJ2-1; 11 bases align to TRBD2. CDR1 and CDR2 (germline): LNHDA, SQIVND (reference sequence). The CDR3 contains 15 residues. The J segment lost 3 bases and the V segment lost 4 bases, leaving 2 bases of the junction unmatched. CDR3 sequence: CASSSSGGDYNEQFF. The CDR3 bases that were read are TGTGCCAGTAGTAGTAGCGGGGGGGACTACAATGAG.

In its sample, this clone was seen a few times. The CDR3 end lies 3 residues beyond the end of the read and is filled in from the germline J gene. This rearrangement joins TRBV7-3 to TRBJ2-7; TRBD1 might be the D (5 bases). The CDR3 has 14 residues. Trimming removed 2 bases from V and 2 bases from J, with 10 bases in between. From germline, CDR1 is SGHTA and CDR2 FQGTGA. The sequenced CDR3 bases are TGTGCCAGCAGCTTAGACGCAGGGCCCTACGAG. As protein: CASSLDAGPYE. The full CDR3 reads CASSLDAGPYEQYF.

In its sample, this clone is medium-sized. The DNA ends 3 residues before the CDR3 does, and the rest of the CDR3 is filled in from the germline J gene. J is TRBJ1-1 and V is TRBV4-1, with a tentative D call TRBD1 (6 bases). Germline CDR1 MGHRA, CDR2 YSYEKL. V was trimmed by 0 bases and J by 1 base, leaving 9 bases between them. There are 15 residues in the CDR3. CDR3 bases read: TGCGCCAGCAGCCAAGATCCGACAGGGAACACTGAA. Residues: CASSQDPTGNTE. The CDR3 reads in full as CASSQDPTGNTEAFF.

This clone has more than one count but fewer than ten. Read sequence stops 3 residues before the CDR3 end, and the germline J gene provides the missing end. The genes are TRBV19 and TRBJ1-1; D is possibly TRBD1 (5 bases). Trimming removed 1 base at V and 4 bases at J, with 7 bases between. The CDR3 has 13 amino acids. The germline CDR1 and CDR2 sequences are LNHDA and SQIVND (reference sequence). The DNA read from the CDR3 is TGTGCCAGTAGTATAGTGGGGGGCACTGAA. Its translation is CASSIVGGTE. From start to end, the CDR3 is CASSIVGGTEAFF. Full variable domain (rest looked up from reference TRBV19 and TRBJ1-1): DGGITQSPKYLFRKEGQNVTLSCEQNLNHDAMYWYRQDPGQGLRLIYYSQIVNDFQKGDIAEGYSVSREKKESFPLTVTSAQKNPTAFYLCASSIVGGTEAFFGQGTRLTVV.

This clone was seen more than once but under ten times. The sequenced fragment ends 3 residues before the CDR3 boundary, so the rest is inferred from the germline J gene. The genes are TRBV2 and TRBJ1-4; D may be TRBD1 (5 bases). Looked up from germline, CDR1 is SNHLY and CDR2 is FYNNEI. Trimming removed 2 bases at V and 4 bases at J, with 11 bases between. CDR3 length: 15 residues. Incomplete CDR3 DNA: TGTGCCAGCAGTGAAAGAGGGGCCTATAATGAAAAA. Translated: CASSERGAYNEK. The entire CDR3 protein reads CASSERGAYNEKLFF.